The source of this T cell receptor beta chain is a study of cytomegalovirus exposure and HLA in healthy donors. For the study at large: The 110 million or so unique TCR beta sequences, from 150 million to 200 million T cells, were found by an earlier analysis. Drawn from HLA-typed donors, 83 million or so unique TCRs were held in an early data release. Among several hundred genotyped donors, about 85% fell in the Caucasian-associated ancestry cluster. Points from the study as a whole: With later analysis, a missense DCLRE1C variant became linked to TCR beta V- and J-gene trimming.

V was clipped by 0 bases and J by 4 bases; unmatched bases: 8. Germline assignment: CDR1 GTSNPN and CDR2 SVGIG (reference sequence). The CDR3 contains 16 residues. In regard to this clone: What it binds is not known.

Researchers ran the PCR with 60 Vbeta and 13 Jbeta primers. TCRdb keeps only in-frame clones here, not all; method: immunoSEQ multiplex PCR. Its listing shows just over 80,000 clones. The chain recombines TRBV30 with TRBJ1-5; 8 nucleotides line up with TRBD1. This clonotype was sampled from a woman in her 30s in good health and CMV-seronegative. Sequenced: PBMCs. As DNA, the CDR3 is TGTGCCTGGAGTGTACGGGGGCAGGGGGCGAATCAGCCCCAGCATTTT. Protein product: CAWSVRGQGANQPQHF.